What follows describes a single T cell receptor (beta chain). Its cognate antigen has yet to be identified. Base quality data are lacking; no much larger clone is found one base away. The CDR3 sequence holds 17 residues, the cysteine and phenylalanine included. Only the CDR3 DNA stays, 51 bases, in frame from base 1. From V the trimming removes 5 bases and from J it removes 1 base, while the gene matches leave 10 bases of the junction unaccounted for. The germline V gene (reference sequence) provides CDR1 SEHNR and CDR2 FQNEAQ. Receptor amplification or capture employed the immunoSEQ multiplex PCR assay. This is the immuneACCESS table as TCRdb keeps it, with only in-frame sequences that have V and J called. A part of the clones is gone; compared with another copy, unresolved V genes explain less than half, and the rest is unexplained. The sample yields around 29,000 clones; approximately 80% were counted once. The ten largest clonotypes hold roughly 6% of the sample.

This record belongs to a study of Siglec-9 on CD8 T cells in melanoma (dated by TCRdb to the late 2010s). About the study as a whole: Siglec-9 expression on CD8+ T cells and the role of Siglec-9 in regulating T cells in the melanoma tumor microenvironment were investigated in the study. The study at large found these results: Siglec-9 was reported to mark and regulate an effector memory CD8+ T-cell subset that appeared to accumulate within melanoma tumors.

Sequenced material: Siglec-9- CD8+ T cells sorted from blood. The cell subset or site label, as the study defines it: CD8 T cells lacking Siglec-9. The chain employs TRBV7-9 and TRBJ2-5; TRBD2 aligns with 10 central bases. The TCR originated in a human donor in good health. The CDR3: CASSPEARTSGQETQYF. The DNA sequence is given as TGTGCCAGCAGCCCTGAGGCTAGGACTAGCGGCCAAGAGACCCAGTACTTC.